One sample yielded the 31 T cell receptor beta chains listed below, sequenced in a study of blood T cell repertoires in COVID-19. Measured with immunoSEQ multiplex PCR; TCRdb has only the in-frame clones, and not every one. The sample has about 230,000 clones, more than 80% seen once. Sequenced input: peripheral blood. The receptors originated from a woman aged 25-40 years with COVID-19, enrolled during active disease.

This clone has a handful of counts. The J gene is TRBJ2-1, the V gene TRBV29-1; the D is unclear. Per germline, CDR1 SQVTM and CDR2 ANQGSEA. The CDR3 is made up of 14 amino acids. Trimming pared 5 bases from V and 5 bases from J, leaving 16 bases between. The CDR3 sequence: CSVLWQASHNEQFF. The CDR3 DNA sequence: TGCAGCGTTTTATGGCAGGCCAGTCACAATGAGCAGTTCTTC.

The chain uses TRBV6-5 and TRBJ2-7; D not certain. CDR3 length equals 15 residues. Germline CDR1 and CDR2: MNHEY and SVGAGI. Trimming stripped 0 bases from V and 2 bases from J, with 11 bases between. This CDR3 is CASSYSRWQPYEQYF. The CDR3 DNA follows: TGTGCCAGCAGTTACTCGAGGTGGCAGCCCTACGAGCAGTACTTC.

The chain carries TRBV7-2 and TRBJ2-7; D uncertain. The V gene's germline CDR1 is SGHTA and CDR2 FQGNSA. This CDR3 comprises 14 residues. Trimming shortened V by 1 base and J by 4 bases, and 11 bases separated the two germline ends. CDR3 residues: CASSLGGQFYEQYF. DNA of the CDR3: TGTGCCAGCAGCTTAGGAGGTCAGTTTTACGAGCAGTACTTC.

This chain links TRBV6-2 or TRBV6-3 with TRBJ2-3, with 8 bases identical to TRBD2. This CDR3 comprises 19 residues. Germline V lookup: CDR1 MNHEY, CDR2 SVGEGT. V was pared by 4 bases and J by 4 bases, with 19 bases of the junction left unmatched. In nucleotides, the CDR3 is TGTGCCAGCAGTTTCCCTCTGAGTGTGGGCAGCGGGAGCGCAGATACGCAGTATTTT. Its translation is CASSFPLSVGSGSADTQYF.

CDR3 sequence reads: CASSPDPGLEISYGYTF. The CDR3 DNA reads as TGTGCCAGCAGTCCAGACCCGGGACTGGAGATTTCCTATGGCTACACCTTC. V and J are TRBV27 and TRBJ1-2, with a possible D match to TRBD1 (5 bases). Germline assignment: CDR1 MNHEY and CDR2 SMNVEV (reference sequence). Between the trimmed V and J ends, which lost 5 bases and 4 bases, there was a span of 23 bases. The length of the CDR3 is 17 residues.

The chain has TRBV5-4 and TRBJ2-1; no definite D call. The germline gives CDR1 SGHNT, CDR2 YYREEE (reference sequence). CDR3 size: 14 residues. V lost 4 bases and J 4 bases, leaving 12 bases between the germline ends. The CDR3 spells CASSEPGLYNEQFF. The CDR3 nucleotides are TGTGCCAGCAGCGAACCGGGTCTTTACAATGAGCAGTTCTTC.

V gene TRBV15 combines with J gene TRBJ1-5, with D tentatively TRBD1 (6 bases). Looked up from germline, CDR1 is LNHNV and CDR2 is YYDKDF (reference sequence). The CDR3 covers 14 residues. Trimming pared 1 base from V and 4 bases from J, leaving 8 bases between. CDR3 protein: CATSRGDINQPQHF. CDR3 DNA: TGTGCCACCAGCAGAGGGGACATTAATCAGCCCCAGCATTTT.

The chain is built from TRBV10-3 and TRBJ1-4; 9 bases agree with TRBD1. J lost 8 bases, V lost 1 base, and 2 bases had no gene match. The germline V gene encodes CDR1 ENHRY and CDR2 SYGVKD. There are 14 residues in the CDR3. CDR3 sequence: CAISEWGQGEKLFF. In DNA form, the CDR3 reads TGTGCCATCAGTGAGTGGGGACAGGGAGAAAAACTGTTTTTT.

The rearrangement joins TRBV28 to TRBJ1-2, with TRBD1 identical over 8 bases. There are 14 residues in the CDR3. V lost 4 bases to trimming and J lost 2 bases; unmatched junction nucleotides: 3. Germline V gene sequence: CDR1 MDHEN, CDR2 SYDVKM. The CDR3 loop reads CASSSDRVNYGYTF. The CDR3 DNA follows: TGTGCCAGCAGTTCGGACAGGGTGAACTATGGCTACACCTTC.

The J gene is TRBJ1-2, the V gene TRBV2; D is unresolved. Looked up from germline, CDR1 is SNHLY and CDR2 is FYNNEI. The CDR3 has 12 residues. With 9 bases removed from V and 4 bases from J, the gap between germline ends came to 12 bases. This chain's CDR3 is CASWGGIYGYTF. The CDR3 nucleotides are TGTGCCAGTTGGGGAGGGATCTATGGCTACACCTTC.

J is TRBJ2-2 and V is TRBV5-4; D unresolved. Trimming left V 4 bases short and J 4 bases short, with 8 bases between. Germline V gene sequence: CDR1 SGHNT, CDR2 YYREEE (reference sequence). The length of the CDR3 is 13 residues. The CDR3 sequence is CASSVAPTGELFF. For the CDR3, the DNA is TGTGCCAGCAGCGTCGCGCCCACCGGGGAGCTGTTTTTT.

The chain combines TRBV24-1 with TRBJ2-1, with 11 bases identical to TRBD1. The CDR3 has 17 amino acids. J lost 7 bases, V lost 9 bases, and 16 bases had no gene match. Germline V lookup: CDR1 KGHDR, CDR2 SFDVKD. The CDR3 spells CATAGGQGAQTGNEQFF. The CDR3 DNA is TGTGCCACCGCGGGAGGACAGGGGGCGCAAACTGGGAATGAGCAGTTCTTC.

The chain combines TRBV9 with TRBJ2-5; 11 bases are shared with TRBD2. V trimming: 4 bases; J trimming: 5 bases; junction bases outside the gene matches: 7. CDR3 length: 15 residues. Germline CDR1 reads SGDLS; CDR2 reads YYNGEE. DNA of the CDR3: TGTGCCAGCAGCCTTAGCGGGGGGGCCTTTGAGACCCAGTACTTC. Its translation is CASSLSGGAFETQYF.

CDR3 sequence (DNA): TGTGCCAGCAGCTTATCGCTCGGACAGGGGAGCGAGCAGTACTTC. It codes for CASSLSLGQGSEQYF. V usage is TRBV7-3 and J usage is TRBJ2-7; 9 nucleotides line up with TRBD1. CDR1 is SGHTA and CDR2 is FQGTGA in the germline V gene. The CDR3 loop spans 15 amino acids. V lost 2 bases to trimming and J lost 6 bases; unmatched junction nucleotides: 8.

The count of this clone is one. The chain couples TRBV11-1 to TRBJ2-5; weak D call: TRBD2 (6 bases). The germline gives CDR1 SGHAT, CDR2 FQDESV (reference sequence). V lost 4 bases and J lost 1, with 13 bases in between. There are 15 residues in the CDR3. CDR3 bases: TGTGCCAGCAGCTCGCGGGACGCCCCCCAAGAGACCCAGTACTTC. It specifies CASSSRDAPQETQYF.

The gene calls are TRBV5-1 and TRBJ1-3, with a possible D match to TRBD1 (5 bases). The CDR3 has 16 residues. V was clipped by 0 bases and J by 7 bases, with 17 bases between them. Germline values: CDR1 SGHRS, CDR2 YFSETQ. CDR3 sequence reads: CASSLEGHLKGNTIYF. The CDR3 coding sequence is TGCGCCAGCAGCTTGGAAGGACATCTCAAGGGGAACACCATATATTTT.

The chain links TRBV5-4 to TRBJ1-2; D may be TRBD1 (6 bases). Trimming removed 4 bases at V and 0 bases at J, with 16 bases between. Germline-derived CDR1 and CDR2 are SGHNT and YYREEE (reference sequence). The CDR3 has 16 amino acids. The CDR3 nucleotides read TGTGCCAGCAGCGCGCAACAGGGCAGCACTAACTATGGCTACACCTTC. Residues: CASSAQQGSTNYGYTF.

CDR3 DNA: TGTGCCAGCAGCCATCCCTCAACTAGAGACTCCTACGAGCAGTACTTC. Translated: CASSHPSTRDSYEQYF. The chain is built from TRBV6-6 and TRBJ2-7; D might be TRBD2 (5 bases). Per the germline V gene, CDR1 is MNHNY and CDR2 is SVGAGI (reference sequence). CDR3 length: 16 amino acids. V lost 6 bases and J 0 bases, leaving 18 bases between the germline ends.

The chain uses TRBV29-1 and TRBJ1-1; a weak D match, TRBD1 (6 bases). CDR1 and CDR2 (germline): SQVTM, ANQGSEA. The length of the CDR3 is 13 residues. V was pared by 8 bases and J by 1 base, with 14 bases between. The CDR3 is CSFARDKNTEAFF. CDR3 nucleotide sequence: TGCAGCTTCGCCCGGGACAAGAACACTGAAGCTTTCTTT.

Regarding this clone: The junction does not match germline at one end; this may be a read error. The rearrangement uses TRBV18 and TRBJ2-4, with 13 bases identical to TRBD2. Germline V gene data show CDR1 as KGHSH and CDR2 as LQKENI. This CDR3 region has 15 residues. The DNA for the CDR3 is TGTGCCAGCTCACTACAGACTAGCGGGAGGATTTTTGAATCCTTC. Translation gives CASSLQTSGRIFESF.

The J gene is TRBJ1-1, the V gene TRBV5-8; D possibly corresponds to TRBD1 (6 bases). The germline CDR1 and CDR2 sequences are SGHTS and YDEGEE. V was cut by 4 bases and J by 7 bases, with 17 bases left in between. The CDR3 length is 14 residues. CDR3 residues: CASSLRTRGGEAFF. DNA for the CDR3: TGTGCCAGCAGCCTTCGGACCAGGGGTGGTGAAGCTTTCTTT.

The rearrangement uses TRBV18 and TRBJ2-5; D gene unclear. CDR1 and CDR2 from the germline V gene are KGHSH and LQKENI. The CDR3 runs 14 residues. V lost 0 bases and J 7 bases, leaving 12 bases between the germline ends. CDR3 sequence: CASSPPATAPTQYF. CDR3 nucleotides: TGTGCCAGCTCACCACCGGCGACTGCCCCGACCCAGTACTTC. Supplemented by reference TRBV18 and TRBJ2-5, the full variable domain reads NAGVMQNPRHLVRRRGQEARLRCSPMKGHSHVYWYRQLPEEGLKFMVYLQKENIIDESGMPKERFSAEFPKEGPSILRIQQVVRGDSAAYFCASSPPATAPTQYFGPGTRLLVL.

The chain combines TRBV6-2 or TRBV6-3 with TRBJ1-1; no definite D call. In germline, CDR1 is MNHEY, CDR2 SVGEGT. The CDR3 loop spans 14 amino acids. The V end was cut by 4 bases, the J end by 4 bases, with 13 bases between. The CDR3 spells CASSFRPHSTEAFF. The CDR3 DNA is TGTGCCAGCAGTTTCAGGCCACACTCCACTGAAGCTTTCTTT.

This chain links TRBV6-4 with TRBJ1-1; 8 bases line up with TRBD1. Germline lookup yields CDR1 MRHNA and CDR2 SNTAGT. The CDR3 is made up of 17 amino acids. V lost 5 bases, J lost 6 bases, and 17 bases stayed unmatched. The CDR3 region is CASSPTGGTGGYAEAFF. The CDR3 nucleotides are TGTGCCAGCAGTCCAACAGGAGGCACAGGGGGATACGCTGAAGCTTTCTTT.

The gene calls are TRBV5-4 and TRBJ2-1, with D possibly TRBD1 on 6 matching bases. This CDR3 region has 15 residues. V was shortened by 4 bases and J by 7 bases, with 18 bases between the two germline ends. CDR1 is SGHNT, CDR2 YYREEE, per germline (reference sequence). The CDR3 is CASSPKRDTGNEQFF. The CDR3 DNA is TGTGCCAGCAGCCCTAAGAGGGACACGGGGAATGAGCAGTTCTTC.

This rearrangement joins TRBV19 to TRBJ2-5; no definite D call. Germline V gives CDR1 LNHDA, CDR2 SQIVND (reference sequence). Trimming removed 1 base at V and 4 bases at J, with 16 bases between. The CDR3 has 16 amino acids. The CDR3 DNA is TGTGCCAGTAGTATAGTCGGGTCTCCTATGGGAGAGACCCAGTACTTC. The encoded protein is CASSIVGSPMGETQYF.

The J gene is TRBJ2-1, the V gene TRBV7-2, with TRBD2 matching over 8 bases. After removal of 4 bases from V and 4 bases from J, the junction contained 9 bases not matched to a gene. CDR1 and CDR2 from the germline V gene are SGHTA and FQGNSA. This CDR3 comprises 16 residues. In nucleotides, the CDR3 is TGTGCCAGCAGCTCGAAGGGCGGGGGGTCGTACAATGAGCAGTTCTTC. It translates to CASSSKGGGSYNEQFF.

The chain carries TRBV18 and TRBJ1-4; the match to TRBD1 covers 7 bases. This CDR3 is 15 amino acids long. Germline CDR1 is KGHSH and CDR2 is LQKENI. The J segment lost 8 bases and the V segment lost 6 bases, leaving 12 bases of the junction unmatched. This chain's CDR3 is CASSSYRDSGEKLFF. The DNA of the CDR3 is TGTGCCAGCTCGTCCTACCGGGACAGTGGGGAAAAACTGTTTTTT. The variable domain in full, completed from reference TRBV18 and TRBJ1-4, reads NAGVMQNPRHLVRRRGQEARLRCSPMKGHSHVYWYRQLPEEGLKFMVYLQKENIIDESGMPKERFSAEFPKEGPSILRIQQVVRGDSAAYFCASSSYRDSGEKLFFGSGTQLSVL.

The chain couples TRBV7-7 to TRBJ2-1; D may be TRBD2 (6 bases). Germline values: CDR1 SSHAT, CDR2 FNYEAQ (reference sequence). There are 16 residues in the CDR3. Deletions cut 1 base from V and 5 bases from J, with 15 bases between. The CDR3 loop is CASSLDGSGFDNEQFF. For the CDR3, the DNA is TGTGCCAGCAGCTTAGATGGTAGCGGATTTGACAATGAGCAGTTCTTC.

The V call is TRBV27, the J call TRBJ1-2, with 7 bases that match TRBD1. The CDR3 is 14 residues long. The J segment lost 8 bases and the V segment lost 5 bases, leaving 11 bases of the junction unmatched. CDR1 and CDR2 from the germline V gene are MNHEY and SMNVEV (reference sequence). The CDR3 sequence: CASSQRRQGAGYTF. The CDR3 DNA is TGTGCCAGCAGTCAACGGCGACAGGGTGCCGGCTACACCTTC.

The chain is built from TRBV28 and TRBJ2-6; D not certain. The CDR3 is made up of 16 amino acids. Trimming shortened V by 5 bases and J by 3 bases, and 14 bases separated the two germline ends. Germline assignment: CDR1 MDHEN and CDR2 SYDVKM. The CDR3 DNA is TGTGCCAGCAGTCTAAAGGCGGCCTATGGGGCCAACGTCCTGACTTTC. This translates into CASSLKAAYGANVLTF. Variable domain in full (rest from reference TRBV28 and TRBJ2-6): DVKVTQSSRYLVKRTGEKVFLECVQDMDHENMFWYRQDPGLGLRLIYFSYDVKMKEKGDIPEGYSVSREKKERFSLILESASTNQTSMYLCASSLKAAYGANVLTFGAGSRLTVL.